A single count supports the clone carrying this T cell receptor beta chain. Its specificity is unknown. PCR primers comprised 60 Vbeta and 13 Jbeta primers. Produced via immunoSEQ multiplex PCR; TCRdb's table is partial and in-frame only. Here the sample spans around 170,000 clones, around 82% being singletons. Germline values: CDR1 LNHDA, CDR2 SQIVND (reference sequence). The ends lost 6 bases at V and 6 bases at J; junction bases unmatched: 6. The CDR3 is made up of 15 amino acids. The sample belongs to a study of cytomegalovirus exposure and HLA in healthy donors. Overall study findings and caveats: The availability of immune exposure information extended only to CMV serostatus.

Source material: PBMCs. The origin of this receptor is a woman aged 30 to 39 in good health and CMV-seropositive. The genes are TRBV19 and TRBJ1-5; 12 bases agree with TRBD1. DNA of the CDR3: TGTGCCAGTAGGATGGGACAGGGGGCCGGTCAGCCCCAGCATTTT. It translates to CASRMGQGAGQPQHF.